This entry lists 14 T cell receptor beta chains sequenced from one sample in a study of blood T cell repertoires in COVID-19. Assay used: immunoSEQ multiplex PCR; TCRdb lists only in-frame clones, some missing. The sample holds 68,000 or so clones, over 75% seen once. The specimen sequenced was peripheral blood. The receptors were gathered from a man between 65 and 79 years old with active or convalescent COVID-19.

The chain uses TRBV10-3 and TRBJ1-3; TRBD1 matches at 11 bases. The CDR3 length is 17 residues. V gave up 5 bases and J gave up 4 bases; unmatched junction bases: 10. CDR1 ENHRY and CDR2 SYGVKD come from the germline V gene. The CDR3 nucleotides read TGTGCCATCAGTTTTGCCGGGACAGGGGGGTCCGGAAACACCATATATTTT. This encodes CAISFAGTGGSGNTIYF.

This clone appeared many times. This sequence joins TRBV6-5 and TRBJ1-1; D gene ambiguous. CDR1 and CDR2 from the germline V gene are MNHEY and SVGAGI. Trimming left V 6 bases short and J 8 bases short, with 22 bases between. The CDR3 is 15 residues long. The CDR3 loop is CASSQDQKYRREAFF. The CDR3 DNA reads as TGTGCCAGCAGCCAGGATCAGAAATACCGAAGGGAAGCTTTCTTT.

This chain joins TRBV19 and TRBJ1-2; TRBD1 is a possible D gene (6 bases). The CDR3 consists of 16 residues. V lost 4 bases to trimming and J lost 0 bases, with 15 bases between them. Germline V gene lookup returns CDR1 LNHDA and CDR2 SQIVND (reference sequence). The CDR3 DNA is TGTGCCAGTAGTACCACTTGGACAGCAACTAACTATGGCTACACCTTC. This gives the protein CASSTTWTATNYGYTF.

The CDR3 DNA follows: TGTGCCAGCAGCTTAGGGACTAGCGGGATTGCAGATACGCAGTATTTT. Protein sequence: CASSLGTSGIADTQYF. The genes are TRBV11-3 and TRBJ2-3, with 12 bases lining up with TRBD2. There are 16 residues in the CDR3. Looked up from germline, CDR1 is SGHNT and CDR2 is YENEEA. The V and J ends lost 1 base and 4 bases, in that order; junction bases with no gene match: 3.

The chain couples TRBV11-2 to TRBJ2-5; maybe TRBD2 (5 bases). Germline V lookup: CDR1 SGHAT, CDR2 FQNNGV. CDR3 length: 14 residues. The V gene lost 2 bases and the J gene lost 5 bases, with 12 bases spanning the gap. DNA of the CDR3: TGTGCCAGCAGCTTATTTTCGGGGTGGGAGACCCAGTACTTC. Translating gives CASSLFSGWETQYF.

V gene TRBV3-1 (or the pseudogene TRBV3-2) combines with J gene TRBJ2-3, with 10 nucleotides matching TRBD2. The CDR3 sequence is 14 residues long. Germline CDR1 is LGHDT and CDR2 is YNNKEL (reference sequence). The V and J ends lost 3 bases and 6 bases, in that order; junction bases with no gene match: 3. The CDR3 spells CASSQGTSVDTQYF. DNA for the CDR3: TGTGCCAGCAGCCAGGGGACTAGCGTGGATACGCAGTATTTT.

The rearrangement joins TRBV10-3 to TRBJ2-3; 8 bases match TRBD1. There are 16 residues in the CDR3. The junction had 13 bases not matched to a gene; V was cut back by 3 bases and J by 8 bases. CDR1 is ENHRY, CDR2 SYGVKD, per germline. The CDR3 region is CAISDSPGTGRPTQYF. The DNA for the CDR3 is TGTGCCATCAGTGATTCCCCCGGGACAGGCCGTCCTACGCAGTATTTT.

This chain uses TRBV5-8 with TRBJ1-5, with D maybe TRBD1 (6 bases). Germline CDR1 SGHTS, CDR2 YDEGEE. V shed 4 bases and J shed 4 bases, with 18 bases lying between them. CDR3 length: 16 amino acids. The CDR3: CASSTNSGVRNQPQHF. CDR3 nucleotides: TGTGCCAGCAGCACCAACTCAGGGGTTAGAAATCAGCCCCAGCATTTT. Looking up the rest from reference TRBV5-8 and TRBJ1-5 gives the full variable domain: EAGVTQSPTHLIKTRGQQATLRCSPISGHTSVYWYQQALGLGLQFLLWYDEGEERNRGNFPPRFSGRQFPNYSSELNVNALELEDSALYLCASSTNSGVRNQPQHFGDGTRLSIL.

The chain couples TRBV6-5 to TRBJ1-2; maybe TRBD1 (5 bases). The CDR3 has 12 amino acids. The V gene lost 2 bases and the J gene lost 8 bases, with 9 bases spanning the gap. Germline values: CDR1 MNHEY, CDR2 SVGAGI. CDR3 sequence reads: CASSYGAGGYTF. In DNA, the CDR3 is TGTGCCAGCAGTTACGGGGCCGGAGGCTACACCTTC.

The gene calls are TRBV11-2 and TRBJ1-5, with D perhaps TRBD1 (5 bases). The CDR3 consists of 13 residues. The germline CDR1 and CDR2 sequences are SGHAT and FQNNGV. Trimming shortened V by 4 bases and J by 4 bases, and 8 bases separated the two germline ends. CDR3 sequence (DNA): TGTGCCAGCAGCTCGACAGCAAATCAGCCCCAGCATTTT. It translates to CASSSTANQPQHF. The full variable domain, its missing parts supplied by reference TRBV11-2 and TRBJ1-5, is EAGVAQSPRYKIIEKRQSVAFWCNPISGHATLYWYQQILGQGPKLLIQFQNNGVVDDSQLPKDRFSAERLKGVDSTLKIQPAKLEDSAVYLCASSSTANQPQHFGDGTRLSIL.

The chain employs TRBV6-4 and TRBJ1-4; 11 nucleotides line up with TRBD1. The CDR3 has 15 residues. CDR1 is MRHNA and CDR2 is SNTAGT in the germline V gene. The junction had 1 base not matched to a gene; V was cut back by 4 bases and J by 3 bases. CDR3 bases: TGTGCCAGCAGTGGGGACAGGGGGTCTAATGAAAAACTGTTTTTT. This translates into CASSGDRGSNEKLFF.

The J gene is TRBJ2-7, the V gene TRBV5-1; 9 bases agree with TRBD1. With V trimmed by 4 bases and J by 1 base, 3 bases remained unmatched. Germline V gene lookup returns CDR1 SGHRS and CDR2 YFSETQ. This CDR3 spans 14 amino acids. CDR3 residues: CASSVDRGSYEQYF. CDR3 in DNA: TGCGCCAGCAGCGTGGACAGGGGTTCCTACGAGCAGTACTTC.

The V gene is TRBV30, the J gene TRBJ2-5; D is unclear. This CDR3 is 15 amino acids long. The V end lost 0 bases, the J end lost 0 bases, and 11 bases lay between the germline ends. Germline values: CDR1 GTSNPN, CDR2 SVGIG (reference sequence). The CDR3 region is CAWSVPMQYQETQYF. CDR3 DNA sequence: TGTGCCTGGAGTGTACCCATGCAGTACCAAGAGACCCAGTACTTC. Full variable domain (remainder filled in from reference TRBV30 and TRBJ2-5): SQTIHQWPATLVQPVGSPLSLECTVEGTSNPNLYWYRQAAGRGLQLLFYSVGIGQISSEVPQNLSASRPQDRQFILSSKKLLLSDSGFYLCAWSVPMQYQETQYFGPGTRLLVL.

The chain links TRBV4-2 to TRBJ1-5; D is perhaps TRBD1 (5 bases). The V and J ends lost 0 bases and 4 bases respectively, with 16 bases between them. Germline loops: CDR1 LGHNA, CDR2 YNFKEQ. The CDR3 length is 17 residues. The CDR3 is CASSQDQGNSANQPQHF. DNA of the CDR3: TGTGCCAGCAGCCAAGATCAGGGCAACAGTGCAAATCAGCCCCAGCATTTT.